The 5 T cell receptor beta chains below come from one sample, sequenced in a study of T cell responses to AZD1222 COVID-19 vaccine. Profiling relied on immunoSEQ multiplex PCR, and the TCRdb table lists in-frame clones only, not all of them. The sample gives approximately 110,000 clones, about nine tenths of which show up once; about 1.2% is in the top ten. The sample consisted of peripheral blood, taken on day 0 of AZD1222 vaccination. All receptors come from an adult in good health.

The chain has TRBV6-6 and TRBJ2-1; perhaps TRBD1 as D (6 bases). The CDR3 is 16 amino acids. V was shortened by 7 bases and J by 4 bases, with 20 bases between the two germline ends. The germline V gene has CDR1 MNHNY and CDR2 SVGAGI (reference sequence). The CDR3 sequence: CASKVRQGQIYNEQFF. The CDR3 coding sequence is TGTGCCAGCAAGGTTCGGCAGGGGCAAATATACAATGAGCAGTTCTTC.

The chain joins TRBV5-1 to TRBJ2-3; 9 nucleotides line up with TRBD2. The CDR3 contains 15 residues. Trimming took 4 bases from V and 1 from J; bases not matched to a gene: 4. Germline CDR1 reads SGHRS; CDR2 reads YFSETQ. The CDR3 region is CASSQGTSRTDTQYF. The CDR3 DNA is TGCGCCAGCAGCCAGGGGACTAGCCGCACAGATACGCAGTATTTT.

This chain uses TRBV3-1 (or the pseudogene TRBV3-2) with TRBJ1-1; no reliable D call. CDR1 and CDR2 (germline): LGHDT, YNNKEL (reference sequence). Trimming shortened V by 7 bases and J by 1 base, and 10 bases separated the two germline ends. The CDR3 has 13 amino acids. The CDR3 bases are TGTGCCAGCAACCCTGGACCGAACACTGAAGCTTTCTTT. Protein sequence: CASNPGPNTEAFF.

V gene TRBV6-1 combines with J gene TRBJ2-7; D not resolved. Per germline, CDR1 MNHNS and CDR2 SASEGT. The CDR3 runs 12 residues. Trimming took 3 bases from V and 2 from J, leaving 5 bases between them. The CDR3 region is CASSDRPYEQYF. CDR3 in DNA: TGTGCCAGCAGTGACCGCCCCTACGAGCAGTACTTC.

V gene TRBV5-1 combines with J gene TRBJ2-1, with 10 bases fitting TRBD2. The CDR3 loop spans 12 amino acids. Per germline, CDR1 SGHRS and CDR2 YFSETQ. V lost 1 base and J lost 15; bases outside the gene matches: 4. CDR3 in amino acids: CASSLSGGARFF. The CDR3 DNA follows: TGCGCCAGCAGCTTGAGCGGGGGGGCTAGGTTCTTC.